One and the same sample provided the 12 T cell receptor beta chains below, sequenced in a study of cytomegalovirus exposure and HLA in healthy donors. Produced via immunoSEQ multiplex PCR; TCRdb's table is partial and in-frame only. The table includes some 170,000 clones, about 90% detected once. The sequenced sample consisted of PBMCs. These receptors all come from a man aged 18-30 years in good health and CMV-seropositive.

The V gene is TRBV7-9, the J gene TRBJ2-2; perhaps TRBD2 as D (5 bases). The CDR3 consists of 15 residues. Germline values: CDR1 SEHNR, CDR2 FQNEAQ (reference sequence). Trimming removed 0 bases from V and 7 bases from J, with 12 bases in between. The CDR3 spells CASSLARTELGELFF. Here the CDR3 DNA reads TGTGCCAGCAGCTTAGCGCGGACTGAACTCGGGGAGCTGTTTTTT.

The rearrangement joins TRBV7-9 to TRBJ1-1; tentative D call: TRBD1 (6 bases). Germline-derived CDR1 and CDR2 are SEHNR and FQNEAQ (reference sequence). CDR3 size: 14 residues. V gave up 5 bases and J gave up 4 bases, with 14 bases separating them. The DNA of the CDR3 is TGTGCCAGCAGCATCAATCTACAGGGCACTGAAGCTTTCTTT. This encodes CASSINLQGTEAFF.

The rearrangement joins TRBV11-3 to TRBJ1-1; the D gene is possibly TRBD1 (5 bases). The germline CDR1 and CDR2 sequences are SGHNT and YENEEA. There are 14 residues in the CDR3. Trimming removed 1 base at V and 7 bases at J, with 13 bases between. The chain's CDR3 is CASSLGTQGGEAFF. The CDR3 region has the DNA TGTGCCAGCAGCTTAGGGACCCAGGGAGGTGAAGCTTTCTTT.

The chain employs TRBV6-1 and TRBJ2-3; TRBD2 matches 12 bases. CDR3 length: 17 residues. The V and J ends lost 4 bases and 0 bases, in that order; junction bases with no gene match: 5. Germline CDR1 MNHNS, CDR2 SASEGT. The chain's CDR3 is CASSGLAGASSTDTQYF. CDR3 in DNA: TGTGCCAGCAGTGGACTAGCGGGAGCCTCTAGCACAGATACGCAGTATTTT.

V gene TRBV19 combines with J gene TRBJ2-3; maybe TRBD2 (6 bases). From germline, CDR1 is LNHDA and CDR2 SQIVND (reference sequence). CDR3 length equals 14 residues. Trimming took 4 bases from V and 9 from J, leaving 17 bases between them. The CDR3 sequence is CASSTTGAPWTQYF. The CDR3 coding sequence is TGTGCCAGTAGTACAACGGGAGCCCCGTGGACGCAGTATTTT. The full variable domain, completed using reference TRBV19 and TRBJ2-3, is DGGITQSPKYLFRKEGQNVTLSCEQNLNHDAMYWYRQDPGQGLRLIYYSQIVNDFQKGDIAEGYSVSREKKESFPLTVTSAQKNPTAFYLCASSTTGAPWTQYFGPGTRLTVL.

In nucleotides, the CDR3 is TGTGCCAGCAGTTTACCCATGACATATAACTATGGCTACACCTTC. It encodes CASSLPMTYNYGYTF. The chain links TRBV28 to TRBJ1-2; D not resolved. V was pared by 2 bases and J by 1 base, with 11 bases between. Germline CDR1 and CDR2: MDHEN and SYDVKM. The CDR3 is made up of 15 amino acids.

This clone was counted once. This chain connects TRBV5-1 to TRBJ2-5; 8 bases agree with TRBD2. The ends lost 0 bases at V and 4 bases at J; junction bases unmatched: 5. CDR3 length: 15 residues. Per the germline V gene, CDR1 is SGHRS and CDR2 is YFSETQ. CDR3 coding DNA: TGCGCCAGCAGCTTGGAGGGTAGCGGGACAGAGACCCAGTACTTC. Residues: CASSLEGSGTETQYF.

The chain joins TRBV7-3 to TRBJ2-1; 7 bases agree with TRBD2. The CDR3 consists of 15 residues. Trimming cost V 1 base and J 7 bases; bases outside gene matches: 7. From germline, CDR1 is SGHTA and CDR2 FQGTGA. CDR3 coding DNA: TGTGCCAGCAGCTTAATGACGGGAGGATATAATGAGCAGTTCTTC. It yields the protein CASSLMTGGYNEQFF.

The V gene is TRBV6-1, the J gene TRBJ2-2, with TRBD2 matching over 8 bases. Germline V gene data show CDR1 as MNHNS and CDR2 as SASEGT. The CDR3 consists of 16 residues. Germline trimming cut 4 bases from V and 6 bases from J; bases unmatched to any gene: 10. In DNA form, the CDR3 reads TGTGCCAGCAGTGGCCGCGGGAGGTCGATCGCCGGGGAGCTGTTTTTT. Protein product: CASSGRGRSIAGELFF.

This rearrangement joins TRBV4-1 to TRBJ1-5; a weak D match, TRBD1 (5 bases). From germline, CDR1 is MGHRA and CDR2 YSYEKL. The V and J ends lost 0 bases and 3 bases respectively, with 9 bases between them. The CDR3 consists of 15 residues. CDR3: CASSQETGVNQPQHF. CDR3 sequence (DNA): TGCGCCAGCAGCCAAGAAACAGGAGTCAATCAGCCCCAGCATTTT.

CDR3 sequence reads: CASTIESGSSYNEQFF. The CDR3 DNA reads as TGCGCCAGCACCATAGAAAGCGGGAGCTCTTACAATGAGCAGTTCTTC. This chain joins TRBV5-1 and TRBJ2-1; 8 bases map to TRBD2. CDR3 length: 16 amino acids. Germline lookup yields CDR1 SGHRS and CDR2 YFSETQ. The ends lost 6 bases at V and 4 bases at J; junction bases unmatched: 12.

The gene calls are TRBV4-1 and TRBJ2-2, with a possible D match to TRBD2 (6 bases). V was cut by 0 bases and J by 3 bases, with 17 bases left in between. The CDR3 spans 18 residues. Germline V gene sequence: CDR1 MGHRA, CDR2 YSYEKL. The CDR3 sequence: CASSQDYQTSAYTGELFF. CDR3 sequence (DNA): TGCGCCAGCAGCCAAGACTATCAGACTAGTGCGTACACCGGGGAGCTGTTTTTT.